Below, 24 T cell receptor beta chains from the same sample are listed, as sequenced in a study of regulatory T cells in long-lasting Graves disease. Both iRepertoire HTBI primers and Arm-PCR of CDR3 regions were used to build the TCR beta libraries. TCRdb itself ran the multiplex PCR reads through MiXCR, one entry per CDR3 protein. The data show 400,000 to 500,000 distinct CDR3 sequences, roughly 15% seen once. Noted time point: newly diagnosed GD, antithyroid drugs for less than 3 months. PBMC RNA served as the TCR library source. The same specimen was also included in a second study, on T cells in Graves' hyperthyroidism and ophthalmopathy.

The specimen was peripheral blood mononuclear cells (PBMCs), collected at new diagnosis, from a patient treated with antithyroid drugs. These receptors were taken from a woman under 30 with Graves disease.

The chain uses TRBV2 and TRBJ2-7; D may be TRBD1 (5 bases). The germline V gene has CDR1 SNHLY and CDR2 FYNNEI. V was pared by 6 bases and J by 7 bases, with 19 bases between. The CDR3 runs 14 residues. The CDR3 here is CASRRTNSGFEQYF. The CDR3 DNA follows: TGTGCCAGCAGGAGGACAAACTCTGGCTTTGAGCAGTACTTC.

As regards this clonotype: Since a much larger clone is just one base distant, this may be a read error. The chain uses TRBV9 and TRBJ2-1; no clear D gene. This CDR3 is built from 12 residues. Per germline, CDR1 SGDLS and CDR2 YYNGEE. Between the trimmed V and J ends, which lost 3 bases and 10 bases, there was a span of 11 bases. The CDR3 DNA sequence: TGTGCCAGCAGCGCCAACTCCTACGAGCAGTTCTTC. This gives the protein CASSANSYEQFF.

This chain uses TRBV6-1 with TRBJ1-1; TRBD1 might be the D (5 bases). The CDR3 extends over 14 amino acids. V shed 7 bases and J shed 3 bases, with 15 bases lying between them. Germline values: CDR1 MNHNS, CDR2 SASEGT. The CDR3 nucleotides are TGTGCCAGCACCCGAGGGGTATGGGACACTGAAGCTTTCTTT. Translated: CASTRGVWDTEAFF.

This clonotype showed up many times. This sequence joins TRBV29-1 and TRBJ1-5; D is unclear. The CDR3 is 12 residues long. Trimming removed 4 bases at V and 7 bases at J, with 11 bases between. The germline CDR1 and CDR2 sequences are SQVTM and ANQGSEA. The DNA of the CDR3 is TGCAGCGTTGGAGAGTTAGGACAGCCCCAGCATTTT. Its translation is CSVGELGQPQHF.

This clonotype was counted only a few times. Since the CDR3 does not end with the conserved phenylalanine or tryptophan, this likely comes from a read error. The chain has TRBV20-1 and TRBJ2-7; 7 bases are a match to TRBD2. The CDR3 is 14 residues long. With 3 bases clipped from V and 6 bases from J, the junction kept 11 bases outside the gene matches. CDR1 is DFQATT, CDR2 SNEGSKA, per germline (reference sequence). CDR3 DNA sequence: TGCAGTGCTAGCTCCGGGACTACGATGGGCGAGCAGTACCTC. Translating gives CSASSGTTMGEQYL.

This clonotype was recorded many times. DNA for the CDR3: TGTGCCAGCAGCAGGGACTCCAGCACAGATACGCAGTATTTT. Translation: CASSRDSSTDTQYF. This chain links TRBV7-9 with TRBJ2-3, with TRBD2 as a possible D gene (6 bases). The germline V gene has CDR1 SEHNR and CDR2 FQNEAQ (reference sequence). CDR3 length: 14 residues. V gave up 5 bases and J gave up 0 bases, with 9 bases separating them.

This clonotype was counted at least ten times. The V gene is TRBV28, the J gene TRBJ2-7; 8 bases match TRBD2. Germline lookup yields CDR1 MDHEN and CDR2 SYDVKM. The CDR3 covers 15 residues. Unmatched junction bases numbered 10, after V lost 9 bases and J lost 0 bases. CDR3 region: CASQGLGTSSYEQYF. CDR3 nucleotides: TGTGCCAGTCAGGGTCTAGGGACTAGCTCCTACGAGCAGTACTTC.

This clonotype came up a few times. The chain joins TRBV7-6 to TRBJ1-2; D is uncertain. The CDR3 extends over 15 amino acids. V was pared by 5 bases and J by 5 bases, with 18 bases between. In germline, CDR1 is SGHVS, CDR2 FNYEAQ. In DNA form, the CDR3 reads TGTGCCAGCAGCACACTGCAGACCGATTTTTATGGCTACACCTTC. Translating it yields CASSTLQTDFYGYTF. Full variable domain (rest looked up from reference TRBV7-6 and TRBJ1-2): GAGVSQSPRYKVTKRGQDVALRCDPISGHVSLYWYRQALGQGPEFLTYFNYEAQQDKSGLPNDRFSAERPEGSISTLTIQRTEQRDSAMYRCASSTLQTDFYGYTFGSGTRLTVV.

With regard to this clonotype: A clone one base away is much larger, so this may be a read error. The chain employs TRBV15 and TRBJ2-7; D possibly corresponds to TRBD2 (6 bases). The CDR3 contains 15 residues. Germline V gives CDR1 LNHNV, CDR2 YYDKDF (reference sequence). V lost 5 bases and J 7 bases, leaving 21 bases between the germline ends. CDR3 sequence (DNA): TGTGCCACCAGCGTCGGGAGAGTTATGGGTAATGAGCAGTACTTC. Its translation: CATSVGRVMGNEQYF.

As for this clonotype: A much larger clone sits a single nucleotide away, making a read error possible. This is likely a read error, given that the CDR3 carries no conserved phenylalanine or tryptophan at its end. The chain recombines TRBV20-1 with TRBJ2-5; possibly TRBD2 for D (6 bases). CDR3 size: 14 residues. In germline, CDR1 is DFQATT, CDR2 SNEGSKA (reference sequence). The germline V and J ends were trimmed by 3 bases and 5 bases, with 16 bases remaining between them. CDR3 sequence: CSASGTGEVETQYL. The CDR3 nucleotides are TGCAGTGCTAGTGGAACGGGGGAGGTGGAGACCCAGTACCTC.

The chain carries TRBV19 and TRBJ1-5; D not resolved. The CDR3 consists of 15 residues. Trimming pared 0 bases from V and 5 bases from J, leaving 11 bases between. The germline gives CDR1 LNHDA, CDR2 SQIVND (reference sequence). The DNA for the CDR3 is TGTGCCAGTAGTATAGATCAGGCAAGATATCAGCCCCAGCATTTT. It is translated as CASSIDQARYQPQHF.

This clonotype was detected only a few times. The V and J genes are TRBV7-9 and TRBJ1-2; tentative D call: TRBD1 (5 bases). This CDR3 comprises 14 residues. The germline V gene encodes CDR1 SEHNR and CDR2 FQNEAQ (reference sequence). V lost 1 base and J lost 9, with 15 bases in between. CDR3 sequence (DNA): TGTGCCAGCAGCTTAGTTTGGCAGGGAGATAGCTACACCTTC. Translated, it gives CASSLVWQGDSYTF.

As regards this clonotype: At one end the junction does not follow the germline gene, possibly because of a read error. This CDR3 is CVSSPPFSYEQYF. The CDR3 DNA follows: TGTGTCAGCTCACCCCCCTTCTCCTACGAGCAGTACTTC. The rearrangement uses TRBV18 and TRBJ2-7; D is unclear. This CDR3 is 13 amino acids long. CDR1 and CDR2 (germline): KGHSH, LQKENI.

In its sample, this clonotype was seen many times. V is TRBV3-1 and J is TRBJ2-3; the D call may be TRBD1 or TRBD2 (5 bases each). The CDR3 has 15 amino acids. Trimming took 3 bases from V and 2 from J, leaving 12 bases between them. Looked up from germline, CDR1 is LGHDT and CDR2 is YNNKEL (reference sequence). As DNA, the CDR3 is TGTGCCAGCAGCCAGGGACGGGGCTTCACAGATACGCAGTATTTT. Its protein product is CASSQGRGFTDTQYF.

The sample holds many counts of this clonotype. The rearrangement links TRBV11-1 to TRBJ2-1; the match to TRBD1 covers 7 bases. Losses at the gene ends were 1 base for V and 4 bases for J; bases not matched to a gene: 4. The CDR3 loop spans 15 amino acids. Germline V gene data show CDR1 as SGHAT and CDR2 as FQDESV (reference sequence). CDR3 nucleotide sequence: TGTGCCAGCAGCTTAGGCCAGGGGGAATACAATGAGCAGTTCTTC. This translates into CASSLGQGEYNEQFF.

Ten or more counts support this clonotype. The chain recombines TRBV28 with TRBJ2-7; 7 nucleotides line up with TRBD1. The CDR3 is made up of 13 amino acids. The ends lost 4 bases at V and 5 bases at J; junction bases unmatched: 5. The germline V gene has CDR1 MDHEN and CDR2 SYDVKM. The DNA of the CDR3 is TGTGCCAGCAGTTCTCACCAGGGGGACGAGCAGTACTTC. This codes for CASSSHQGDEQYF.

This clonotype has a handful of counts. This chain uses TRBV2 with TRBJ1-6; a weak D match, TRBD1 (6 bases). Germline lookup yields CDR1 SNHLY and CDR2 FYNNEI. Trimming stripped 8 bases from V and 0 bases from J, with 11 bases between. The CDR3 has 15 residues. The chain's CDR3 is CASEGGSSYNSPLHF. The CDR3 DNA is TGTGCCAGCGAGGGGGGGAGCTCCTATAATTCACCCCTCCACTTT.

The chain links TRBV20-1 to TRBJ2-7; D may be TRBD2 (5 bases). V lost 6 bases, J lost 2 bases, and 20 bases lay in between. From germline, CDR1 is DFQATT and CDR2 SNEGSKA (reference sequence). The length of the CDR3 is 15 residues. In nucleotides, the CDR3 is TGCAGTGCCAGCTTCCGGGATATAGTCCCCTACGAGCAGTACTTC. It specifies CSASFRDIVPYEQYF.

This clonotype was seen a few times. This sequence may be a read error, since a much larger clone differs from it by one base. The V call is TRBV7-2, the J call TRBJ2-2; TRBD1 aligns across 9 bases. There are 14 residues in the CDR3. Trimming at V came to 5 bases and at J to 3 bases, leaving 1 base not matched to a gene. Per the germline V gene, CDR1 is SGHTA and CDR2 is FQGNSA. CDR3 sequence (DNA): TGTGCCAGCAGCCGGGACAGGGACACCGGGGAGCTGTTTTTT. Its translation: CASSRDRDTGELFF. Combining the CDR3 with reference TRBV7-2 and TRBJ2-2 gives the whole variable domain GAGVSQSPSNKVTEKGKDVELRCDPISGHTALYWYRQSLGQGLEFLIYFQGNSAPDKSGLPSDRFSAERTGGSVSTLTIQRTQQEDSAVYLCASSRDRDTGELFFGEGSRLTVL.

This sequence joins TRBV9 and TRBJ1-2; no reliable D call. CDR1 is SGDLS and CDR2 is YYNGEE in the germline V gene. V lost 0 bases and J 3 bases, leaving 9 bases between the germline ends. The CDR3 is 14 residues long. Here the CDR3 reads CASSVGGQHYGYTF. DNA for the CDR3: TGTGCCAGCAGCGTAGGAGGGCAGCACTATGGCTACACCTTC.

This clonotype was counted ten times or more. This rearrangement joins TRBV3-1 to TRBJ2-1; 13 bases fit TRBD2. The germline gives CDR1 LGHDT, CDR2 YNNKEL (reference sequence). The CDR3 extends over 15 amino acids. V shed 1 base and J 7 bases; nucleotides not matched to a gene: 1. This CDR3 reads CASSQGTSGRNEQFF. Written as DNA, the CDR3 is TGTGCCAGCAGCCAAGGGACTAGCGGGAGAAATGAGCAGTTCTTC.

Here the CDR3 reads CASSLERGDEQYF. CDR3 in DNA: TGTGCCAGCAGCTTGGAACGGGGGGACGAGCAGTACTTC. This chain uses TRBV5-4 with TRBJ2-7, with 7 bases matching TRBD2. The CDR3 sequence is 13 residues long. Germline CDR1 reads SGHNT; CDR2 reads YYREEE (reference sequence). V trimming: 0 bases; J trimming: 5 bases; junction bases outside the gene matches: 2.

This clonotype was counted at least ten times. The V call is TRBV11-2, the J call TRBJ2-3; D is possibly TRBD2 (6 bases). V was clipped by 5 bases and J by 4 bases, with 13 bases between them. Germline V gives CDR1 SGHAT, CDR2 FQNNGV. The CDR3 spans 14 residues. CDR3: CASSPIGGPDTQYF. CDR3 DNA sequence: TGTGCCAGCAGCCCTATCGGGGGTCCAGATACGCAGTATTTT.

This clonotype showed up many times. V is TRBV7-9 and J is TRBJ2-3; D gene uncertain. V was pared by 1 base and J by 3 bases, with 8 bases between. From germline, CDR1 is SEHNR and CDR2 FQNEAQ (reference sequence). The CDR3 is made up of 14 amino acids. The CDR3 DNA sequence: TGTGCCAGCAGCTTAGAGAGTCAGACAGATACGCAGTATTTT. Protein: CASSLESQTDTQYF.